This is a list of T cell receptor beta chains from one sample in a study of blood T cell repertoires in COVID-19. Profiled with immunoSEQ multiplex PCR; TCRdb holds only in-frame clones, not every one. The sample contains roughly 200,000 clones, over 80% of which appear only once. Material for sequencing was peripheral blood. The origin of the receptors is a woman aged 40-49 years with COVID-19, enrolled during active disease. Each CDR3 is given with its conserved first and last residue. D genes are given only for firm matches. The size entry is marked missing in some rows and otherwise reads once, few, many or a size class.

clone size,V gene,J gene,D gene,CDR3 protein,CDR3 DNA
-,TRBV7-2,TRBJ1-5,-,CASSLVTGQDQPQHF,TGTGCCAGCAGCTTAGTGACAGGCCAAGATCAGCCCCAGCATTTT
-,TRBV5-1,TRBJ2-1,-,CASSLNSVDEQFF,TGCGCCAGCAGCCTAAATAGCGTAGATGAGCAGTTCTTC
-,TRBV6-5,TRBJ1-2,-,CASSYSRLNYGYTF,TGTGCCAGCAGTTACTCGCGACTCAACTATGGCTACACCTTC
-,TRBV5-6,TRBJ1-2,-,CASRPGARLKWGYTF,TGTGCCAGCAGGCCCGGTGCCAGGCTTAAGTGGGGCTACACCTTC
once,TRBV6-5,TRBJ2-4,TRBD1,CASHDRASTNIQYF,TGTGCCAGTCACGACAGGGCGTCCACGAACATTCAGTACTTC
once,TRBV6-6,TRBJ1-2,TRBD1,CASRGQGEANYGYTF,TGTGCCAGCAGGGGACAGGGGGAAGCTAACTATGGCTACACCTTC
-,TRBV6-5,TRBJ2-3,-,CASMWGGLTDTQYF,TGTGCCAGCATGTGGGGGGGCTTGACAGATACGCAGTATTTT
few,TRBV3-1/TRBV3-2,TRBJ2-1,TRBD2,CASSQASGGGHGEQFF,TGTGCCAGCAGCCAAGCTAGCGGGGGGGGGCACGGTGAGCAGTTCTTC
-,TRBV5-6,TRBJ1-1,-,CASRHDRNTEAFF,TGTGCCAGCAGGCACGACAGGAACACTGAAGCTTTCTTT
-,TRBV5-1,TRBJ1-2,-,CASSSSGREAGYTF,TGCGCCAGCAGCTCCTCGGGGAGGGAAGCCGGCTACACCTTC
-,TRBV6-5,TRBJ1-2,TRBD1,CASSYNRGIAKGYTF,TGTGCCAGCAGTTACAACAGGGGGATTGCGAAGGGCTACACCTTC
-,TRBV6-5,TRBJ1-4,-,CANHLGRGGEKLFF,TGTGCCAACCACCTGGGGAGGGGGGGTGAAAAACTGTTTTTT
once,TRBV14,TRBJ1-3,-,CASSQDGVGPGNTIYF,TGTGCCAGCAGCCAAGACGGGGTGGGCCCTGGAAACACCATATATTTT
-,TRBV7-9,TRBJ2-1,-,CASSSHRDEQFF,TGTGCCAGCAGCTCCCACAGGGACGAGCAGTTCTTC
-,TRBV7-9,TRBJ1-1,-,CASSRVGGTHTEAFF,TGTGCCAGCAGCCGGGTGGGGGGGACTCACACTGAAGCTTTCTTT
-,TRBV28,TRBJ2-7,TRBD1,CASSLFIRGHEQYF,TGTGCCAGCAGTTTATTTATCAGGGGGCATGAGCAGTACTTC
few,TRBV6-4,TRBJ2-1,TRBD2,CASSDSGGSPYNEQFF,TGTGCCAGCAGTGACTCGGGCGGGAGCCCTTACAATGAGCAGTTCTTC
-,TRBV6-5,TRBJ2-3,-,CASSYEVTDTQYF,TGTGCCAGCAGTTACGAGGTCACAGATACGCAGTATTTT
-,TRBV27,TRBJ1-6,-,CASRSSYNSPLHF,TGTGCCAGTAGGAGCTCCTATAATTCACCCCTCCACTTT
-,TRBV16,TRBJ1-1,-,CASSLQTGPNTEAFF,TGTGCCAGCAGCCTTCAGACAGGCCCGAACACTGAAGCTTTCTTT
-,TRBV19,TRBJ2-1,TRBD1,CASSIQTGVYNEQFF,TGTGCCAGTAGTATTCAAACAGGGGTCTACAATGAGCAGTTCTTC
-,TRBV9,TRBJ2-5,TRBD2,CASSVGGLAGQETQYF,TGTGCCAGCAGCGTAGGGGGACTAGCGGGTCAAGAGACCCAGTACTTC
-,TRBV11-2,TRBJ1-1,-,CASSLGGRGSNTEAFF,TGTGCCAGCAGCCTGGGGGGAAGGGGCTCTAACACTGAAGCTTTCTTT
-,TRBV5-8,TRBJ2-7,-,CASSWPTATNYEDEQYF,TGTGCCAGCAGCTGGCCGACGGCGACTAATTATGAGGACGAGCAGTACTTC
-,TRBV4-2,TRBJ1-1,TRBD1,CASSRGQGASTEAFF,TGTGCCAGCAGCCGAGGACAGGGGGCGAGTACTGAAGCTTTCTTT
-,TRBV10-3,TRBJ2-7,-,CAITRQDVGYEQYF,TGTGCCATCACCCGACAGGACGTCGGTTACGAGCAGTACTTC
once,TRBV28,TRBJ2-3,TRBD1,CATPQGASTDTQYF,TGTGCCACCCCACAGGGGGCTAGCACAGATACGCAGTATTTT
-,TRBV19,TRBJ2-7,TRBD1,CASRPRQGAFYEQYF,TGTGCCAGTAGACCCCGACAGGGGGCGTTCTACGAGCAGTACTTC
-,TRBV11-2,TRBJ1-1,TRBD1,CASSPGGTEAFF,TGTGCCAGCAGCCCAGGGGGCACTGAAGCTTTCTTT
-,TRBV7-6,TRBJ2-3,TRBD2,CASSPGTSGRDTQYF,TGTGCCAGCAGCCCCGGGACTAGCGGGAGGGATACGCAGTATTTT
-,TRBV7-9,TRBJ1-2,TRBD1,CASSHTGGSYGYTF,TGTGCCAGCAGCCATACAGGGGGCAGCTATGGCTACACCTTC
-,TRBV18,TRBJ2-2,TRBD2,CASSPRPGTSLNTGELFF,TGTGCCAGCTCACCACGACCAGGGACTAGCTTGAACACCGGGGAGCTGTTTTTT
-,TRBV5-1,TRBJ2-7,-,CASSLGAHEQYF,TGCGCCAGCAGCTTGGGGGCCCACGAGCAGTACTTC
-,TRBV4-1,TRBJ2-7,-,CASSQWQGSKEQYF,TGCGCCAGCAGCCAATGGCAGGGATCGAAAGAGCAGTACTTC
-,TRBV14,TRBJ1-6,-,CASSPGAAPNSPLHF,TGTGCCAGCAGCCCAGGCGCAGCTCCTAATTCACCCCTCCACTTT
-,TRBV7-8,TRBJ2-3,-,CASSSVLFPTDTQYF,TGTGCCAGCAGCTCGGTGCTCTTCCCCACAGATACGCAGTATTTT
-,TRBV20-1,TRBJ1-1,TRBD1,CSVQGTTEAFF,TGCAGTGTACAGGGGACCACTGAAGCTTTCTTT
-,TRBV27,TRBJ1-2,-,CASRESSGGGYTF,TGTGCCAGCAGAGAATCCTCCGGGGGTGGCTACACCTTC
-,TRBV4-1,TRBJ2-2,-,CASSPLSGYTNTGELFF,TGCGCCAGCAGCCCACTCTCGGGGTATACGAACACCGGGGAGCTGTTTTTT
-,TRBV7-2,TRBJ1-5,-,CASSQGNQPQHF,TGTGCCAGTTCACAGGGTAATCAGCCCCAGCATTTT
-,TRBV4-2,TRBJ2-1,TRBD2,CASSQERGGYNEQFF,TGTGCCAGCAGCCAAGAGCGGGGGGGCTACAATGAGCAGTTCTTC
-,TRBV19,TRBJ2-7,TRBD1,CASSLRTGTHEQYF,TGTGCCAGTAGCCTAAGGACAGGCACCCACGAGCAGTACTTC
-,TRBV10-2,TRBJ2-7,TRBD1,CASCSRQGRLYEQYF,TGCGCCAGCTGCTCCCGACAGGGGAGGCTCTACGAGCAGTACTTC
-,TRBV13,TRBJ2-1,TRBD2,CASSLAGDNEQFF,TGTGCCAGCAGCTTGGCGGGGGACAATGAGCAGTTCTTC
-,TRBV7-3,TRBJ2-1,TRBD1,CASSSSNRGNEQFF,TGTGCCAGCAGCTCCTCCAACAGGGGCAATGAGCAGTTCTTC
-,TRBV2,TRBJ2-3,-,CASSTSAANIADTQYF,TGTGCCAGCAGTACCTCGGCGGCCAACATCGCAGATACGCAGTATTTT
-,TRBV27,TRBJ1-2,TRBD1,CASSLAGTGGGSSGYTF,TGTGCCAGCAGTTTAGCAGGGACAGGGGGCGGTTCGTCTGGCTACACCTTC
few,TRBV19,TRBJ1-2,TRBD1,CASSIKGARLDGRYTF,TGTGCCAGTAGTATAAAGGGGGCGCGGCTCGATGGCAGGTACACCTTC